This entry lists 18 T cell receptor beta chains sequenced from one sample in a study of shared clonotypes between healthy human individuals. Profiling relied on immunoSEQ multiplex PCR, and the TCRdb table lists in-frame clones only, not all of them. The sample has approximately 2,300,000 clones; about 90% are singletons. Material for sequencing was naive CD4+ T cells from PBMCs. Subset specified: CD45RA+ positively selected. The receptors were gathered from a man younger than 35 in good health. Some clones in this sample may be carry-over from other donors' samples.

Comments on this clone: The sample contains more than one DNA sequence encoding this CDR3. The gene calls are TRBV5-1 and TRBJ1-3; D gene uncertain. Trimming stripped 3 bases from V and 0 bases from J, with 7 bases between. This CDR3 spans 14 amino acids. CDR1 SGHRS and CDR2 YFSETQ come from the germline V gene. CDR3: CASSSPGSGNTIYF. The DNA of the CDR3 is TGCGCCAGCAGCTCCCCTGGCTCTGGAAACACCATATATTTT.

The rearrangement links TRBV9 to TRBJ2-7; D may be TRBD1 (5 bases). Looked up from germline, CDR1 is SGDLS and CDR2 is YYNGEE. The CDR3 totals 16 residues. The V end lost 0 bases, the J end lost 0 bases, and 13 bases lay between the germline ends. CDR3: CASSVGRQPSSYEQYF. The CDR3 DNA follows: TGTGCCAGCAGCGTAGGACGACAGCCGAGCTCCTACGAGCAGTACTTC.

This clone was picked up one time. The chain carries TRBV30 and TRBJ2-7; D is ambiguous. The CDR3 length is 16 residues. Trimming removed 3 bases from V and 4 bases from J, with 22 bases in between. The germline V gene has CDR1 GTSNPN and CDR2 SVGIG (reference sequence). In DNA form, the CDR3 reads TGTGCCTGGAGCGACGCCCTAAACCGCCAAGGGTACGAGCAGTACTTC. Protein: CAWSDALNRQGYEQYF.

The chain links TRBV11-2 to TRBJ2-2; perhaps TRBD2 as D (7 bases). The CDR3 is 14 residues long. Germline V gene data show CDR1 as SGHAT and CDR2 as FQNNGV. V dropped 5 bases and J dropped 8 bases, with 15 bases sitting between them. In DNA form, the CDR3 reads TGTGCCAGCAGCCCCCGGGGGGCCGGTGGGGAGCTGTTTTTT. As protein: CASSPRGAGGELFF.

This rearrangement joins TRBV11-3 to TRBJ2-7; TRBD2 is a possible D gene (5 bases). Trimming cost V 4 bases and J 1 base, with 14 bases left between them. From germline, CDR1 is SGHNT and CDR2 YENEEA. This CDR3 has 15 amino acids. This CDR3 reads CASSSFAGQSYEQYF. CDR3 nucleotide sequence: TGTGCCAGCAGCTCTTTCGCGGGTCAATCCTACGAGCAGTACTTC.

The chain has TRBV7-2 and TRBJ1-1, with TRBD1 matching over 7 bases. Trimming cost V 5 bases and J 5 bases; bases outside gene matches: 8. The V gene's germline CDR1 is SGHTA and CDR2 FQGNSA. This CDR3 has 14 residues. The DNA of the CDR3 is TGTGCCAGCAGCCAGAGACAGGGCGGTACTGAAGCTTTCTTT. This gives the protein CASSQRQGGTEAFF.

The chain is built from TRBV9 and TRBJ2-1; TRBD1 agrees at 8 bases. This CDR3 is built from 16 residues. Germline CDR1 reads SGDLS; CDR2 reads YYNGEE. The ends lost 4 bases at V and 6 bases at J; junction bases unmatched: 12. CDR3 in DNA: TGTGCCAGCAGCCCAGGGGGACAGGCCCGGGCCAATGAGCAGTTCTTC. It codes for CASSPGGQARANEQFF.

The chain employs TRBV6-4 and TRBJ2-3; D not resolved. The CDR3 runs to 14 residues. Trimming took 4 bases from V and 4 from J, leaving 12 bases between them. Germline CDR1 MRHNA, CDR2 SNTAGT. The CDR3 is CASSAQTTSDTQYF. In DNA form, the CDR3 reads TGTGCCAGCAGTGCCCAAACCACCTCAGATACGCAGTATTTT.

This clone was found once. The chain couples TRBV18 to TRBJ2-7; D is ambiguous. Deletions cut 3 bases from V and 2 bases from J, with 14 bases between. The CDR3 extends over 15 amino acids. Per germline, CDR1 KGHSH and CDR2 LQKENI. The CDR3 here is CASSPSSGSTYEQYF. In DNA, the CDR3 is TGTGCCAGCTCACCCAGTTCAGGCAGCACCTACGAGCAGTACTTC.

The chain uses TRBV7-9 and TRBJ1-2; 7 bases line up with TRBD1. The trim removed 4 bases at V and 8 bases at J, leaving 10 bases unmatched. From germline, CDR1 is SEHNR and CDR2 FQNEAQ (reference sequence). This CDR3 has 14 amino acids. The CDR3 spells CASSYATGSDGYTF. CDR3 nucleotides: TGTGCCAGCAGCTACGCGACAGGGTCCGACGGCTACACCTTC.

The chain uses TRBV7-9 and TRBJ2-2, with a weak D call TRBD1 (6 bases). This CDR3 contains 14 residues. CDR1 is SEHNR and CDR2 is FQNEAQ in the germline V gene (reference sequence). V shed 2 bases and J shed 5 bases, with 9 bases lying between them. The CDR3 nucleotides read TGTGCCAGCAGCTTACAGGGGTTAACCGGGGAGCTGTTTTTT. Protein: CASSLQGLTGELFF.

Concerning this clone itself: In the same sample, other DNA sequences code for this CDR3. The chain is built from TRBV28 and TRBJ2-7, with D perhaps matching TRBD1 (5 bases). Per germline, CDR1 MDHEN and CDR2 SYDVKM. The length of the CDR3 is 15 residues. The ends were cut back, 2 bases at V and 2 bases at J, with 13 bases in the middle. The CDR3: CASSLRGRATYEQYF. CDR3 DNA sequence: TGTGCCAGCAGTTTAAGGGGCAGGGCGACCTACGAGCAGTACTTC.

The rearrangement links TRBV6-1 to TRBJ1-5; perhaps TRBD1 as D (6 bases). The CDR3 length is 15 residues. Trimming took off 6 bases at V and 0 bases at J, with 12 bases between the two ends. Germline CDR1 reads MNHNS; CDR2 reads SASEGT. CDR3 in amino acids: CASRGGRLSNQPQHF. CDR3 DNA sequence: TGTGCCAGCAGAGGGGGGAGACTTAGCAATCAGCCCCAGCATTTT.

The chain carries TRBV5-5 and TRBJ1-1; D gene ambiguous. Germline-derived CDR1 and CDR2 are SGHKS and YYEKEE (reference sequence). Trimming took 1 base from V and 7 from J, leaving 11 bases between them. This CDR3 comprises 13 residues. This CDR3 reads CASSLINSLEAFF. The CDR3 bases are TGTGCCAGCAGCTTGATAAATAGTCTTGAAGCTTTCTTT.

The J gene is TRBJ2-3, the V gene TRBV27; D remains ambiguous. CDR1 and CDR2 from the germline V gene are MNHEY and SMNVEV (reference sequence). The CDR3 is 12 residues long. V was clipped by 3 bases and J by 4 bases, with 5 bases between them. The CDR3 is CASSFPPDTQYF. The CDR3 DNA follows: TGTGCCAGCAGTTTCCCCCCAGATACGCAGTATTTT.

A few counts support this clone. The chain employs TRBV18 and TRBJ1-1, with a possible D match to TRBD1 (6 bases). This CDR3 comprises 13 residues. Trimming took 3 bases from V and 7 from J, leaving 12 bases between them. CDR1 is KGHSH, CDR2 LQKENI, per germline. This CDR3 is CASSPGGPNEAFF. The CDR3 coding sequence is TGTGCCAGCTCACCTGGGGGGCCGAATGAAGCTTTCTTT.

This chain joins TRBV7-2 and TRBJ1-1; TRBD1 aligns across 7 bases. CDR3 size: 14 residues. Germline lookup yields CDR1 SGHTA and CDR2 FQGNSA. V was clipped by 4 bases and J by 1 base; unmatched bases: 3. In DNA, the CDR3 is TGTGCCAGCAGCTGGGGGACAGCGAACACTGAAGCTTTCTTT. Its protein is CASSWGTANTEAFF.

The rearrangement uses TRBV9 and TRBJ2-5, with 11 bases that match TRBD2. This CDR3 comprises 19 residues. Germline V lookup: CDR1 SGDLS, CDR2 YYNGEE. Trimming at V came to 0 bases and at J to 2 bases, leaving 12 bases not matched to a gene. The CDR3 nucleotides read TGTGCCAGCAGCGTAGGGAGACTAGCGGGACCCCTGAGGCAAGAGACCCAGTACTTC. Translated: CASSVGRLAGPLRQETQYF.